This T cell receptor (beta chain) is drawn from a study of early T cells in non-severe SARS-CoV-2 infection. Trimming took 5 bases from V and 0 from J, leaving 11 bases between them. Looked up from germline, CDR1 is SNHLY and CDR2 is FYNNEI. There are 15 residues in the CDR3. TCRdb called the 5' RACE reads again in MiXCR, with one record for every CDR3 protein. The sample carries 75,000 to 80,000 distinct CDR3 sequences, less than 20% recorded once. Sequences were obtained from whole blood. V and J are TRBV2 and TRBJ2-4, with D possibly TRBD2 on 6 matching bases. The source is an adult who was a healthcare worker with PCR-confirmed SARS-CoV-2 infection or an uninfected control (not recorded which). The CDR3 sequence is CASSRDLQAKNIQYF. The CDR3 DNA reads TGTGCCAGCAGTCGGGACTTGCAAGCCAAAAACATTCAGTACTTC.